These 28 T cell receptor beta chains originate from one sample sequenced in a study of OX40 agonist ivuxolimab in advanced cancers. Profiled with immunoSEQ multiplex PCR; TCRdb holds only in-frame clones, not every one. This sample yields around 77,000 clones, of which 85% to 90% are seen a single time; around 2.5% belongs to the top ten. The sample in question was CD4+ or CD8+ T cells sorted from blood, obtained in a trial of the OX40 agonist ivuxolimab. These receptor sequences come from an adult with an advanced solid tumor such as melanoma, head and neck, liver or kidney cancer.

The chain is built from TRBV19 and TRBJ1-5; no reliable D call. Germline V CDR1 and CDR2: LNHDA, SQIVND (reference sequence). The V gene lost 5 bases and the J gene lost 0 bases, with 14 bases spanning the gap. CDR3 length equals 16 residues. The CDR3 loop is CASSLRRPNSNQPQHF. The CDR3 DNA reads TGTGCCAGTAGTTTACGGAGACCGAATAGCAATCAGCCCCAGCATTTT.

This clone has only one observation. As DNA, the CDR3 is TGTGCCAGCCAGGGGGGGAATAGCAATCAGCCCCAGCATTTT. Translation: CASQGGNSNQPQHF. This chain uses TRBV2 with TRBJ1-5; 7 bases are a match to TRBD1. The CDR3 extends over 14 amino acids. Germline assignment: CDR1 SNHLY and CDR2 FYNNEI. V was pared by 8 bases and J by 0 bases, with 4 bases of the junction left unmatched.

The chain carries TRBV6-1 and TRBJ1-1, with unresolved D. The V and J ends lost 7 bases and 5 bases respectively, with 11 bases between them. The CDR3 loop spans 12 amino acids. Germline V CDR1 and CDR2: MNHNS, SASEGT. CDR3 sequence reads: CASIDRGTEAFF. CDR3 in DNA: TGTGCCAGCATCGACCGTGGGACTGAAGCTTTCTTT.

The V call is TRBV6-1, the J call TRBJ1-5, with D unclear. Germline CDR1 and CDR2: MNHNS and SASEGT. The CDR3 is 15 residues long. The ends were cut back, 2 bases at V and 7 bases at J, with 15 bases in the middle. CDR3 nucleotides: TGTGCCAGCAGTGAAAATATCTTCGACGCGCAGCCCCAGCATTTT. It codes for CASSENIFDAQPQHF.

CDR3 nucleotide sequence: TGTGCCAGCAGAGGGACGGAACAAGAGACCCAGTACTTC. Protein product: CASRGTEQETQYF. The genes are TRBV2 and TRBJ2-5, with D perhaps matching TRBD1 or TRBD2 (5 bases each). Trimming stripped 6 bases from V and 2 bases from J, with 10 bases between. The CDR3 length is 13 residues. CDR1 is SNHLY, CDR2 FYNNEI, per germline.

The V and J genes are TRBV6-1 and TRBJ1-5; tentative D call: TRBD1 (6 bases). The CDR3 spans 15 residues. V was pared by 6 bases and J by 1 base, with 13 bases between. Germline V gene sequence: CDR1 MNHNS, CDR2 SASEGT. The CDR3 bases are TGTGCCAGCAGCCTAAACAGGGACAGCAATCAGCCCCAGCATTTT. This translates into CASSLNRDSNQPQHF.

The chain has TRBV6-5 and TRBJ2-7; no clear D. CDR1 is MNHEY, CDR2 SVGAGI, per germline. V was shortened by 7 bases and J by 4 bases, with 20 bases between the two germline ends. This CDR3 spans 15 amino acids. This CDR3 reads CASTPSGAQRYEQYF. Here the CDR3 DNA reads TGTGCCAGCACCCCCTCCGGCGCACAGCGATACGAGCAGTACTTC.

This chain connects TRBV7-2 to TRBJ1-5; D possibly corresponds to TRBD1 (5 bases). V lost 3 bases, J lost 2 bases, and 14 bases lay in between. The length of the CDR3 is 16 residues. Germline V lookup: CDR1 SGHTA, CDR2 FQGNSA. CDR3 region: CASSFPSGGGNQPQHF. The CDR3 DNA sequence: TGTGCCAGCAGCTTCCCCTCGGGAGGGGGCAATCAGCCCCAGCATTTT.

This clone was observed once. The chain combines TRBV9 with TRBJ2-1, with TRBD2 identical over 7 bases. J gave up 3 bases and V 0 bases, and 9 bases lay outside the gene matches. The germline CDR1 and CDR2 sequences are SGDLS and YYNGEE. The CDR3 runs 17 residues. The CDR3 spells CASSVGRTLAGYNEQFF. DNA for the CDR3: TGTGCCAGCAGCGTAGGTAGGACCTTAGCGGGCTACAATGAGCAGTTCTTC.

This clone was seen a single time. The chain is built from TRBV4-2 and TRBJ2-5; D unresolved. This CDR3 region has 14 residues. The V gene's germline CDR1 is LGHNA and CDR2 YNFKEQ. Trimming stripped 0 bases from V and 2 bases from J, with 7 bases between. The CDR3 region has the DNA TGTGCCAGCAGCCAAGAAGGTGGACAAGAGACCCAGTACTTC. Residues: CASSQEGGQETQYF.

This chain connects TRBV4-2 to TRBJ2-3; TRBD2 agrees at 7 bases. Looked up from germline, CDR1 is LGHNA and CDR2 is YNFKEQ. Trimming removed 0 bases from V and 4 bases from J; junction bases left unmatched: 10. The CDR3 consists of 17 residues. CDR3 sequence reads: CASSQDQRGRGSDTQYF. The CDR3 bases are TGTGCCAGCAGCCAAGATCAACGCGGGAGAGGGTCAGATACGCAGTATTTT.

This chain joins TRBV5-1 and TRBJ2-3, with TRBD1 matching over 7 bases. CDR1 is SGHRS, CDR2 YFSETQ, per germline. After removal of 2 bases from V and 3 bases from J, the junction contained 6 bases not matched to a gene. This CDR3 has 15 amino acids. The CDR3 here is CASSLQGQWTDTQYF. The DNA of the CDR3 is TGCGCCAGCAGCTTACAGGGGCAGTGGACAGATACGCAGTATTTT.

This chain connects TRBV5-1 to TRBJ2-5, with D possibly matching TRBD1 (6 bases). The CDR3 has 14 amino acids. V lost 4 bases and J 1 base, leaving 11 bases between the germline ends. The germline V gene encodes CDR1 SGHRS and CDR2 YFSETQ. The CDR3 sequence is CASSPWDIQETQYF. The CDR3 bases are TGCGCCAGCAGCCCCTGGGACATCCAAGAGACCCAGTACTTC.

The rearrangement links TRBV10-3 to TRBJ1-1, with D possibly TRBD1 on 6 matching bases. Germline CDR1 reads ENHRY; CDR2 reads SYGVKD. The CDR3 runs to 15 residues. V lost 3 bases, J lost 6 bases, and 17 bases lay in between. DNA of the CDR3: TGTGCCATCAGTGACCAGGGGATTGGGGGCGCTGAAGCTTTCTTT. Amino acid sequence: CAISDQGIGGAEAFF.

The chain combines TRBV9 with TRBJ1-6; D uncertain. The CDR3 spans 19 residues. Germline-derived CDR1 and CDR2 are SGDLS and YYNGEE. V lost 0 bases to trimming and J lost 1 base, with 17 bases between them. The CDR3 DNA is TGTGCCAGCAGCGTAGTCCCAGGCAACCATGTATCCTATAATTCACCCCTCCACTTT. It encodes CASSVVPGNHVSYNSPLHF.

The rearrangement uses TRBV5-1 and TRBJ2-1; the match to TRBD2 covers 7 bases. Germline values: CDR1 SGHRS, CDR2 YFSETQ. The V gene end was trimmed by 0 bases and the J gene end by 4 bases; junction bases not matched to a gene: 7. This CDR3 region has 16 residues. The CDR3 nucleotides read TGCGCCAGCAGCTTGGCCGGCACTAGCGCGTACAATGAGCAGTTCTTC. Translated, it gives CASSLAGTSAYNEQFF.

The genes are TRBV6-6 and TRBJ1-2; TRBD1 aligns across 9 bases. J gave up 8 bases and V 2 bases, and 9 bases lay outside the gene matches. The CDR3 extends over 15 amino acids. The germline CDR1 and CDR2 sequences are MNHNY and SVGAGI (reference sequence). The CDR3 coding sequence is TGTGCCAGCAGTTACGTGGACAGGGGCCAAGGAGGCTACACCTTC. It is translated as CASSYVDRGQGGYTF.

The rearrangement joins TRBV12-5 to TRBJ2-1; 8 positions agree with TRBD1. The CDR3 covers 14 residues. V lost 9 bases, J lost 7 bases, and 11 bases stayed unmatched. Germline CDR1 is LGHNT and CDR2 is FRNRAP. CDR3 DNA: TGTGCTAGCCAAACATTGACAGGGGCAAATGAGCAGTTCTTC. Translating it yields CASQTLTGANEQFF.

V usage is TRBV7-8 and J usage is TRBJ2-1, with 9 bases that match TRBD1. Germline CDR1 and CDR2: SGHVS and FQNEAQ. Unmatched junction bases numbered 11, after V lost 4 bases and J lost 4 bases. This CDR3 region has 17 residues. The CDR3 region has the DNA TGTGCCAGCAGCTCTACCCCGGGACAGGGATTTTACAATGAGCAGTTCTTC. Its translation: CASSSTPGQGFYNEQFF.

This chain links TRBV6-1 with TRBJ1-1; maybe TRBD1 (5 bases). Trimming shortened V by 6 bases and J by 5 bases, and 13 bases separated the two germline ends. The germline V gene encodes CDR1 MNHNS and CDR2 SASEGT. CDR3 length: 13 amino acids. The CDR3 region is CASSTDGGTEAFF. DNA of the CDR3: TGTGCCAGCAGCACAGACGGGGGAACTGAAGCTTTCTTT.

This sequence joins TRBV30 and TRBJ1-4, with unresolved D. Germline-derived CDR1 and CDR2 are GTSNPN and SVGIG (reference sequence). The CDR3 extends over 14 amino acids. The CDR3 DNA follows: TGTGCTCATGGAAATGGCGGTTCCAATGAAAAACTGTTTTTT. It codes for CAHGNGGSNEKLFF.

V usage is TRBV5-1 and J usage is TRBJ1-1; perhaps TRBD1 as D (5 bases). V lost 4 bases and J lost 2, with 12 bases in between. Germline-derived CDR1 and CDR2 are SGHRS and YFSETQ. The CDR3 sequence is 14 residues long. The CDR3 is CASSPSTVNTEAFF. In DNA, the CDR3 is TGCGCCAGCAGCCCATCGACAGTCAACACTGAAGCTTTCTTT.

The V and J genes are TRBV4-2 and TRBJ2-7; 7 bases are a match to TRBD1. The CDR3 totals 14 residues. Germline CDR1 is LGHNA and CDR2 is YNFKEQ. Trimming removed 3 bases from V and 2 bases from J; junction bases left unmatched: 4. CDR3 sequence reads: CASSQHGTAYEQYF. The CDR3, as DNA: TGTGCCAGCAGCCAGCACGGGACAGCCTACGAGCAGTACTTC.

The rearrangement links TRBV10-1 to TRBJ1-4, with 7 bases identical to TRBD1. The CDR3 consists of 13 residues. In germline, CDR1 is WNHNN, CDR2 SYGVQD (reference sequence). Losses at the gene ends were 0 bases for V and 13 bases for J; bases not matched to a gene: 5. The CDR3 region is CASSESRQGGLFF. In DNA form, the CDR3 reads TGCGCCAGCAGTGAGTCGCGACAGGGAGGACTGTTTTTT.

This rearrangement joins TRBV10-3 to TRBJ1-2; the D gene is possibly TRBD1 (5 bases). The germline gives CDR1 ENHRY, CDR2 SYGVKD. V dropped 7 bases and J dropped 2 bases, with 11 bases sitting between them. The CDR3 runs to 13 residues. The CDR3 loop reads CAIKVGGNYGYTF. DNA for the CDR3: TGTGCCATCAAAGTTGGGGGAAACTATGGCTACACCTTC.

V gene TRBV27 combines with J gene TRBJ2-1; possibly TRBD2 for D (7 bases). CDR1 is MNHEY, CDR2 SMNVEV, per germline (reference sequence). The CDR3 length is 12 residues. The V gene lost 1 base and the J gene lost 13 bases, with 11 bases spanning the gap. The chain's CDR3 is CASSLWGGAQFF. CDR3 in DNA: TGTGCCAGCAGTTTATGGGGGGGGGCTCAGTTCTTC.

This chain joins TRBV18 and TRBJ1-2; TRBD1 matches at 11 bases. Germline V gene data show CDR1 as KGHSH and CDR2 as LQKENI. J was trimmed by 8 bases and V by 4 bases; bases with no gene match: 3. CDR3 size: 13 residues. The CDR3, as DNA: TGTGCCAGCTCACTGGACAGGGGGCAAGGCTACACCTTC. Encoded protein: CASSLDRGQGYTF.

V gene TRBV6-5 combines with J gene TRBJ1-1; D may be TRBD1 (5 bases). Trimming left V 7 bases short and J 10 bases short, with 19 bases between. CDR3 length equals 13 residues. Per germline, CDR1 MNHEY and CDR2 SVGAGI. This chain's CDR3 is CASTRDSSSRAFF. CDR3 bases: TGTGCCAGCACCCGAGACAGTTCATCGAGAGCTTTCTTT.